Listed here are 32 T cell receptor beta chains from one sample, sequenced in a study of Ad26.COV2.S vaccination and SARS-CoV-2 variants. TCRdb's copy holds only in-frame clones and misses some; the assay was immunoSEQ multiplex PCR. The table records approximately 300,000 clones, roughly 80% of them present only once. Treatment indicated: 19 received Ad26.COV2.S at low or high dose, single or two shots; 5 received placebo; per-sample allocation not given. Material that was analyzed had been drawn on day 63 after the first vaccine or placebo injection. The input for sequencing was peripheral blood, taken in a trial of Ad26.COV2.S vaccine versus placebo. The receptors originated from a person between 18 and 65 years old who received the Ad26.COV2.S COVID-19 vaccine or a placebo.

This chain links TRBV4-2 with TRBJ1-6, with a tentative D call TRBD1 (5 bases). The CDR3 has 13 residues. V was trimmed by 2 bases and J by 7 bases, leaving 6 bases between them. The germline CDR1 and CDR2 sequences are LGHNA and YNFKEQ. For the CDR3, the DNA is TGTGCCAGCAGCCAACGGGGGAATTCACCCCTCCACTTT. This codes for CASSQRGNSPLHF.

The gene calls are TRBV28 and TRBJ1-2; a weak D match, TRBD1 (5 bases). V lost 6 bases and J lost 5, with 19 bases in between. The V gene's germline CDR1 is MDHEN and CDR2 SYDVKM. The CDR3 covers 15 residues. This CDR3 reads CASRLPLGDMYGYTF. The CDR3 nucleotides are TGTGCCAGCAGGTTACCCCTAGGGGATATGTATGGCTACACCTTC.

V and J are TRBV21-1 and TRBJ1-2. TRBV21-1 is labeled a pseudogene. The CDR3 length is 14 residues. The CDR3 loop is CASSRWKTLSGYTF. The CDR3 nucleotides are TGTGCCAGCAGCCGATGGAAGACTCTCTCTGGCTACACCTTC.

The chain couples TRBV10-2 to TRBJ1-5, with 8 bases fitting TRBD1. The CDR3 contains 14 residues. From germline, CDR1 is WSHSY and CDR2 SAAADI. Germline trimming cut 6 bases from V and 3 bases from J; bases unmatched to any gene: 4. The CDR3 DNA reads as TGCGCCAGCAGGAGGACAGGGATCAATCAGCCCCAGCATTTT. Protein product: CASRRTGINQPQHF.

V and J are TRBV7-3 and TRBJ2-5, with 9 bases lining up with TRBD2. Germline assignment: CDR1 SGHTA and CDR2 FQGTGA. CDR3 length: 15 amino acids. V lost 3 bases, J lost 5 bases, and 7 bases stayed unmatched. As DNA, the CDR3 is TGTGCCAGCAGCTTTAGCGGGGGAGAAGTCGAGACCCAGTACTTC. Translation: CASSFSGGEVETQYF.

The V gene is TRBV6-2 or TRBV6-3, the J gene TRBJ1-1; D is undetermined. The germline V gene encodes CDR1 MNHEY and CDR2 SVGEGT. Trimming pared 2 bases from V and 2 bases from J, leaving 18 bases between. The CDR3 is made up of 17 amino acids. This CDR3 reads CASSYVMVGIPNTEAFF. The DNA for the CDR3 is TGTGCCAGCAGTTACGTAATGGTGGGGATCCCAAACACTGAAGCTTTCTTT.

The rearrangement uses TRBV5-4 and TRBJ2-1, with D possibly TRBD1 on 5 matching bases. Looked up from germline, CDR1 is SGHNT and CDR2 is YYREEE (reference sequence). V gave up 1 base and J gave up 9 bases, with 17 bases separating them. This CDR3 is built from 15 residues. This chain's CDR3 is CASSLKTDGQGEQFF. The CDR3 region has the DNA TGTGCCAGCAGCTTGAAGACCGATGGACAAGGTGAGCAGTTCTTC.

CDR3 coding DNA: TGTGCCATCGCCGGGGGGCGGAGGATTAACTATGGCTACACCTTC. Protein: CAIAGGRRINYGYTF. The chain is built from TRBV10-3 and TRBJ1-2, with D perhaps matching TRBD1 (6 bases). The CDR3 runs 15 residues. Germline CDR1 reads ENHRY; CDR2 reads SYGVKD. Trimming shortened V by 8 bases and J by 1 base, and 17 bases separated the two germline ends.

The chain carries TRBV6-2 or TRBV6-3 and TRBJ2-1, with D perhaps matching TRBD2 (6 bases). Between the trimmed V and J ends, which lost 3 bases and 9 bases, there was a span of 18 bases. Germline V gene lookup returns CDR1 MNHEY and CDR2 SVGEGT. The CDR3 covers 15 residues. The CDR3 DNA follows: TGTGCCAGCAGTTATCATGGGACTCCTCCGGGTGAGCAGTTCTTC. Encoded protein: CASSYHGTPPGEQFF.

The chain links TRBV28 to TRBJ1-6, with 8 bases that match TRBD1. This CDR3 is 15 amino acids long. Trimming took 11 bases from V and 3 from J; bases not matched to a gene: 9. The germline gives CDR1 MDHEN, CDR2 SYDVKM. In DNA, the CDR3 is TGTGCCTCAATAACACAGGGGGTCTATAATTCACCCCTCCACTTT. Translation: CASITQGVYNSPLHF. The entire variable domain, with the rest obtained from reference TRBV28 and TRBJ1-6, is as follows: DVKVTQSSRYLVKRTGEKVFLECVQDMDHENMFWYRQDPGLGLRLIYFSYDVKMKEKGDIPEGYSVSREKKERFSLILESASTNQTSMYLCASITQGVYNSPLHFGNGTRLTVT.

The genes are TRBV4-2 and TRBJ2-2, with D uncertain. The CDR3 is made up of 14 amino acids. Germline assignment: CDR1 LGHNA and CDR2 YNFKEQ. Trimming removed 1 base at V and 7 bases at J, with 10 bases between. The CDR3 DNA reads as TGTGCCAGCAGCCAAGTTTCTAGTAACGGGGAGCTGTTTTTT. It translates to CASSQVSSNGELFF.

The chain has TRBV19 and TRBJ1-5, with 7 positions matching TRBD1. The germline V gene encodes CDR1 LNHDA and CDR2 SQIVND (reference sequence). Losses at the gene ends were 9 bases for V and 1 base for J; bases not matched to a gene: 6. This CDR3 comprises 14 residues. The CDR3 is CASSRQGSNQPQHF. The CDR3 bases are TGTGCCAGCTCGAGACAGGGAAGCAATCAGCCCCAGCATTTT.

The chain links TRBV7-3 to TRBJ2-1, with a possible D match to TRBD1 (5 bases). The V and J ends lost 5 bases and 7 bases respectively, with 12 bases between them. The germline V gene has CDR1 SGHTA and CDR2 FQGTGA. The CDR3 loop spans 13 amino acids. The CDR3 DNA is TGTGCCAGCAGCCTAATGACAGAAAATGAGCAGTTCTTC. Residues: CASSLMTENEQFF.

This chain links TRBV27 with TRBJ1-1, with D possibly matching TRBD1 (6 bases). In germline, CDR1 is MNHEY, CDR2 SMNVEV (reference sequence). Trimming took 4 bases from V and 3 from J, leaving 12 bases between them. The CDR3 spans 14 residues. CDR3 protein: CASSYRDSYTEAFF. The CDR3 DNA is TGTGCCAGCAGTTACAGGGATTCGTACACTGAAGCTTTCTTT.

V usage is TRBV16 and J usage is TRBJ1-6, with 9 bases lining up with TRBD1. Per the germline V gene, CDR1 is KGHSY and CDR2 is FQNENV. V trimming: 4 bases; J trimming: 9 bases; junction bases outside the gene matches: 7. There are 15 residues in the CDR3. This chain's CDR3 is CASSPGQGSASPLHF. The CDR3 DNA reads TGTGCCAGCAGCCCGGGACAGGGTTCTGCTTCACCCCTCCACTTT.

The chain employs TRBV5-8 and TRBJ2-3, with D tentatively TRBD2 (7 bases). Germline lookup yields CDR1 SGHTS and CDR2 YDEGEE. V was trimmed by 1 base and J by 8 bases, leaving 17 bases between them. CDR3 length: 15 residues. CDR3 loop: CASSLLPRGGGTQYF. The DNA for the CDR3 is TGTGCCAGCAGCTTGCTTCCCAGGGGAGGGGGTACGCAGTATTTT.

This chain connects TRBV27 to TRBJ1-3, with TRBD1 as a possible D gene (6 bases). The V gene's germline CDR1 is MNHEY and CDR2 SMNVEV (reference sequence). V shed 4 bases and J shed 1 base, with 8 bases lying between them. This CDR3 contains 14 residues. This chain's CDR3 is CASSSRGSGNTIYF. CDR3 in DNA: TGTGCCAGCAGTTCCAGGGGTTCTGGAAACACCATATATTTT.

V gene TRBV2 combines with J gene TRBJ2-7; D may be TRBD2 (5 bases). Trimming stripped 5 bases from V and 3 bases from J, with 20 bases between. Germline V gives CDR1 SNHLY, CDR2 FYNNEI. The CDR3 sequence is 16 residues long. The CDR3 region is CASSTITGMRYYEQYF. In DNA form, the CDR3 reads TGTGCCAGCAGTACCATTACCGGGATGCGCTACTACGAGCAGTACTTC.

The chain recombines TRBV7-6 with TRBJ2-7, with D possibly TRBD1 on 6 matching bases. The V gene lost 2 bases and the J gene lost 0 bases, with 14 bases spanning the gap. Per germline, CDR1 SGHVS and CDR2 FNYEAQ. The CDR3 contains 16 residues. The CDR3 DNA follows: TGTGCCAGCAGCTTACAAGCCAGGGGTAGCTCCTACGAGCAGTACTTC. This translates into CASSLQARGSSYEQYF.

The chain is built from TRBV19 and TRBJ2-7, with TRBD1 identical over 11 bases. This CDR3 has 15 residues. Unmatched junction bases numbered 8, after V lost 4 bases and J lost 6 bases. Looked up from germline, CDR1 is LNHDA and CDR2 is SQIVND (reference sequence). Here the CDR3 reads CASSTGQGAAGEQYF. The DNA for the CDR3 is TGTGCCAGTAGTACTGGACAGGGGGCAGCGGGCGAGCAGTACTTC.

This chain links TRBV7-3 with TRBJ2-2, with TRBD1 matching 9 bases. Germline V gives CDR1 SGHTA, CDR2 FQGTGA. J was trimmed by 4 bases and V by 4 bases; bases with no gene match: 4. CDR3 length: 15 amino acids. The CDR3 sequence is CASSSRQGVTGELFF. In nucleotides, the CDR3 is TGTGCCAGCAGCTCACGACAGGGGGTCACCGGGGAGCTGTTTTTT.

The chain links TRBV27 to TRBJ2-3; 9 bases map to TRBD2. V gave up 6 bases and J gave up 6 bases; unmatched junction bases: 10. The CDR3 extends over 15 amino acids. Looked up from germline, CDR1 is MNHEY and CDR2 is SMNVEV (reference sequence). The CDR3 nucleotides are TGTGCCAGCAGCGGTAGCGGGGGCCATCTGGATACGCAGTATTTT. Amino acids: CASSGSGGHLDTQYF.

This clone was observed a single time. This chain joins TRBV3-1 (or the pseudogene TRBV3-2) and TRBJ2-3, with 15 bases identical to TRBD2. Germline CDR1 LGHDT, CDR2 YNNKEL (reference sequence). The junction had 4 bases not matched to a gene; V was cut back by 8 bases and J by 4 bases. The CDR3 contains 15 residues. In nucleotides, the CDR3 is TGTGCCAGCTCAGGACTAGCGGGGGGGGCAGATACGCAGTATTTT. Amino acid sequence: CASSGLAGGADTQYF.

This sequence joins TRBV3-1 (or the pseudogene TRBV3-2) and TRBJ2-7; 8 bases match TRBD2. The CDR3 length is 19 residues. CDR1 is LGHDT, CDR2 YNNKEL, per germline (reference sequence). Trimming at V came to 0 bases and at J to 1 base, leaving 14 bases not matched to a gene. The CDR3 DNA reads TGTGCCAGCAGCCAAGATCCCTACTCCGGACTAGCTCTTTCCTACGAGCAGTACTTC. Translation gives CASSQDPYSGLALSYEQYF.

This rearrangement joins TRBV9 to TRBJ2-7; TRBD1 aligns across 7 bases. The germline V gene encodes CDR1 SGDLS and CDR2 YYNGEE. V trimming: 6 bases; J trimming: 2 bases; junction bases outside the gene matches: 8. The CDR3 consists of 14 residues. CDR3 sequence (DNA): TGTGCCAGCATCCCACTAGGACAGGCCTACGAGCAGTACTTC. Residues: CASIPLGQAYEQYF.

The V call is TRBV5-4, the J call TRBJ2-1, with 8 bases identical to TRBD2. This CDR3 is built from 15 residues. V was pared by 5 bases and J by 0 bases, with 4 bases of the junction left unmatched. Germline values: CDR1 SGHNT, CDR2 YYREEE (reference sequence). The CDR3 nucleotides are TGTGCCAGCAGGGGCGGGGGGAGCTCCTACAATGAGCAGTTCTTC. Protein: CASRGGGSSYNEQFF.

The chain links TRBV15 to TRBJ1-3; D not resolved. V was pared by 3 bases and J by 2 bases, with 8 bases between. Germline V lookup: CDR1 LNHNV, CDR2 YYDKDF (reference sequence). The CDR3 is 14 amino acids. The CDR3 is CATSRRRTGNTIYF. Written as DNA, the CDR3 is TGTGCCACCAGCAGGAGGAGGACTGGAAACACCATATATTTT. The full variable domain, completed using reference TRBV15 and TRBJ1-3, is DAMVIQNPRYQVTQFGKPVTLSCSQTLNHNVMYWYQQKSSQAPKLLFHYYDKDFNNEADTPDNFQSRRPNTSFCFLDIRSPGLGDTAMYLCATSRRRTGNTIYFGEGSWLTVV.

This clone was found many times. The chain uses TRBV4-2 and TRBJ1-5; D is unclear. From germline, CDR1 is LGHNA and CDR2 YNFKEQ. V was clipped by 0 bases and J by 4 bases, with 16 bases between them. This CDR3 region has 17 residues. The CDR3 region has the DNA TGTGCCAGCAGCCAAGATCTCGGTGATCGCCCAAATCAGCCCCAGCATTTT. Amino acid sequence: CASSQDLGDRPNQPQHF.

Only one count was recorded for this clone. The V and J genes are TRBV27 and TRBJ1-6; D is unclear. Germline CDR1 and CDR2: MNHEY and SMNVEV (reference sequence). The V and J ends lost 5 bases and 7 bases respectively, with 9 bases between them. The CDR3 has 13 amino acids. CDR3 DNA: TGTGCCAGCAGTCGGTCACAGAATTCACCCCTCCACTTT. Translated, it gives CASSRSQNSPLHF.

The V and J genes are TRBV18 and TRBJ2-7; the D call may be TRBD1 or TRBD2 (5 bases each). The V gene's germline CDR1 is KGHSH and CDR2 LQKENI. V was trimmed by 6 bases and J by 2 bases, leaving 17 bases between them. This CDR3 has 15 amino acids. CDR3 protein: CASSLPGTVAYEQYF. CDR3 nucleotides: TGTGCCAGCTCGCTCCCCGGGACGGTAGCCTACGAGCAGTACTTC.

This chain connects TRBV11-3 to TRBJ2-1; 9 bases agree with TRBD1. This CDR3 is built from 17 residues. With 2 bases clipped from V and 5 bases from J, the junction kept 10 bases outside the gene matches. The germline V gene has CDR1 SGHNT and CDR2 YENEEA. DNA for the CDR3: TGTGCCAGCAGCTTATTCGACTTGGGGACAGGGAACAATGAGCAGTTCTTC. This translates into CASSLFDLGTGNNEQFF.

V usage is TRBV15 and J usage is TRBJ2-5, with D unresolved. The CDR3 sequence is 15 residues long. Deletions cut 0 bases from V and 2 bases from J, with 10 bases between. CDR1 is LNHNV, CDR2 YYDKDF, per germline (reference sequence). The CDR3 DNA follows: TGTGCCACCAGCAGAGATATTGGGCCACAAGAGACCCAGTACTTC. This gives the protein CATSRDIGPQETQYF.